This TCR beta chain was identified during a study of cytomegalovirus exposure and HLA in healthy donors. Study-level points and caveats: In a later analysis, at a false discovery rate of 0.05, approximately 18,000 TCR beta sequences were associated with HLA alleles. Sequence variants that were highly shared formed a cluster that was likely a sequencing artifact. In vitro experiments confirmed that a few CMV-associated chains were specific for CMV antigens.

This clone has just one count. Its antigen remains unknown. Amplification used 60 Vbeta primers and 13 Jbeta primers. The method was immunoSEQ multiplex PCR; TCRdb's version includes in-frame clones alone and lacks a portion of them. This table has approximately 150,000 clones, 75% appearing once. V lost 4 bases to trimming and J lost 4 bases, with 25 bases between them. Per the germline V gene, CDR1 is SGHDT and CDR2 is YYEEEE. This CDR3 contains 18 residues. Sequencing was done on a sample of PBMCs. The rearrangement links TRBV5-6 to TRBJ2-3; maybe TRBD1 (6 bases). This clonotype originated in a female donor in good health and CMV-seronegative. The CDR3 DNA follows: TGTGCCAGCAGCCCCCCTTCAGGGGTTCCGGTCTGGGCAGATACGCAGTATTTT. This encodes CASSPPSGVPVWADTQYF.